One sample yielded the 29 T cell receptor beta chains listed below, sequenced in a study of shared clonotypes between healthy human individuals. Repertoires were generated with immunoSEQ multiplex PCR, while TCRdb's copy carries only in-frame clones and drops some. The table has roughly 2.5 million clones, roughly 92% seen once. The sequenced sample was naive CD4+ T cells sorted from blood. The subset was: CD45RA+ positively selected. The receptors were gathered from a man aged 18 to 30 in good health.

On this clone itself: Relative to the germline gene, one junction end is altered; a read error may explain this. This sequence joins TRBV7-9 and TRBJ2-1, with 8 bases fitting TRBD2. Germline CDR1 reads SEHNR; CDR2 reads FQNEAQ (reference sequence). The CDR3 runs to 17 residues. CDR3 in DNA: TGTGCCAGCAGCTTCATTCCGGGACTAGGCTCCCACAATGAGCAGTTCTTC. Translating gives CASSFIPGLGSHNEQFF.

In regard to this clone: At the DNA level, this CDR3 is encoded by other sequences in the same sample as well. V gene TRBV7-3 combines with J gene TRBJ2-7, with 10 bases lining up with TRBD2. Looked up from germline, CDR1 is SGHTA and CDR2 is FQGTGA. The CDR3 length is 14 residues. With 5 bases clipped from V and 7 bases from J, the junction kept 8 bases outside the gene matches. CDR3 DNA sequence: TGTGCCAGCAGCCCTAGCGGGGGAACTCGTGAGCAGTACTTC. The encoded protein is CASSPSGGTREQYF. The full variable domain, completed using reference TRBV7-3 and TRBJ2-7, is GAGVSQTPSNKVTEKGKYVELRCDPISGHTALYWYRQSLGQGPEFLIYFQGTGAADDSGLPNDRFFAVRPEGSVSTLKIQRTERGDSAVYLCASSPSGGTREQYFGPGTRLTVT.

The gene calls are TRBV7-2 and TRBJ1-3; D not resolved. Germline-derived CDR1 and CDR2 are SGHTA and FQGNSA. The CDR3 is 13 amino acids. Trimming pared 8 bases from V and 4 bases from J, leaving 12 bases between. CDR3 sequence reads: CASRPATGNTIYF. CDR3 nucleotides: TGTGCCAGCCGGCCAGCGACCGGAAACACCATATATTTT.

Turning to this clone: At the DNA level, this CDR3 is encoded by other sequences in the same sample as well. The chain uses TRBV30 and TRBJ1-4; tentatively, D is TRBD1 (5 bases). Germline lookup yields CDR1 GTSNPN and CDR2 SVGIG (reference sequence). This CDR3 is built from 14 residues. V lost 0 bases, J lost 8 bases, and 13 bases lay in between. The CDR3 coding sequence is TGTGCCTGGAGTGTGACGGGAGGGGTCGAAAAACTGTTTTTT. It encodes CAWSVTGGVEKLFF.

The chain carries TRBV11-3 and TRBJ2-5, with no clear D. With 4 bases removed from V and 2 bases from J, the gap between germline ends came to 14 bases. Germline CDR1 SGHNT, CDR2 YENEEA. The CDR3 length is 15 residues. CDR3 nucleotides: TGTGCCAGCAGCTCGCGGACCGAGTCTCAAGAGACCCAGTACTTC. Protein sequence: CASSSRTESQETQYF.

With regard to this clone: The sample contains more than one DNA sequence encoding this CDR3. The chain carries TRBV6-1 and TRBJ1-1; D unresolved. Germline V lookup: CDR1 MNHNS, CDR2 SASEGT. Trimming took 4 bases from V and 2 from J, leaving 8 bases between them. CDR3 length: 13 residues. CDR3 sequence reads: CASSAQGNTEAFF. The DNA for the CDR3 is TGTGCCAGCAGTGCGCAAGGCAACACTGAAGCTTTCTTT.

Concerning this clone itself: The same CDR3 is also encoded by other DNA sequences in this sample. The chain's CDR3 is CASSGGGLGEKLFF. CDR3 sequence (DNA): TGTGCCAGCAGTGGGGGGGGTCTTGGTGAAAAACTGTTTTTT. The rearrangement uses TRBV6-1 and TRBJ1-4; D is possibly TRBD1 (5 bases). Per the germline V gene, CDR1 is MNHNS and CDR2 is SASEGT. V shed 4 bases and J shed 7 bases, with 13 bases lying between them. The CDR3 is made up of 14 amino acids.

J is TRBJ2-3 and V is TRBV10-3; D remains ambiguous. This CDR3 contains 12 residues. Germline V gene sequence: CDR1 ENHRY, CDR2 SYGVKD. Trimming removed 10 bases from V and 4 bases from J, with 12 bases in between. Here the CDR3 DNA reads TGTGCCACCTCTCCAGTCTCAGATACGCAGTATTTT. This gives the protein CATSPVSDTQYF.

V gene TRBV4-1 combines with J gene TRBJ1-4, with a tentative D call TRBD1 (5 bases). CDR1 and CDR2 from the germline V gene are MGHRA and YSYEKL. There are 16 residues in the CDR3. V was shortened by 0 bases and J by 7 bases, with 15 bases between the two germline ends. CDR3 sequence: CASSQEARQGGEKLFF. The CDR3 DNA follows: TGCGCCAGCAGCCAAGAGGCGAGGCAGGGAGGTGAAAAACTGTTTTTT.

This chain joins TRBV11-3 and TRBJ2-1; the D gene is possibly TRBD2 (6 bases). The germline V gene encodes CDR1 SGHNT and CDR2 YENEEA. V lost 4 bases and J 9 bases, leaving 10 bases between the germline ends. The CDR3 is made up of 12 amino acids. The CDR3 coding sequence is TGTGCCAGCAGCTCGCTTAGCGGTGAGCAGTTCTTC. Its translation: CASSSLSGEQFF.

This clone was counted only a few times. The chain joins TRBV30 to TRBJ1-4; a possible D gene is TRBD1 (5 bases). In germline, CDR1 is GTSNPN, CDR2 SVGIG (reference sequence). This CDR3 has 15 amino acids. Trimming removed 1 base from V and 3 bases from J, with 12 bases in between. CDR3 amino acids: CAWSGYTQANEKLFF. DNA for the CDR3: TGTGCCTGGAGTGGCTATACACAGGCTAATGAAAAACTGTTTTTT.

In DNA, the CDR3 is TGCGCCAGCAGCAAGGAATCCGGGACAGGCAGCTCCTACGAGCAGTACTTC. Protein sequence: CASSKESGTGSSYEQYF. The rearrangement links TRBV5-1 to TRBJ2-7, with 8 positions matching TRBD1. Germline CDR1 SGHRS, CDR2 YFSETQ. V shed 4 bases and J 0 bases; nucleotides not matched to a gene: 12. The CDR3 length is 17 residues.

V is TRBV5-8 and J is TRBJ2-3; D may be TRBD2 (6 bases). The CDR3 consists of 17 residues. The V gene lost 5 bases and the J gene lost 0 bases, with 19 bases spanning the gap. Germline lookup yields CDR1 SGHTS and CDR2 YDEGEE. For the CDR3, the DNA is TGTGCCAGCAGTTCAATTTCCCCGGGGACTAGCACAGATACGCAGTATTTT. Residues: CASSSISPGTSTDTQYF.

V gene TRBV20-1 combines with J gene TRBJ2-3; D is possibly TRBD1 or TRBD2 (5 bases each). Germline V CDR1 and CDR2: DFQATT, SNEGSKA (reference sequence). V lost 6 bases and J lost 6, with 10 bases in between. This CDR3 comprises 11 residues. The CDR3 protein is CSAAWGDTQYF. The CDR3 DNA follows: TGCAGTGCCGCCTGGGGGGATACGCAGTATTTT.

The chain uses TRBV19 and TRBJ1-3; 7 bases map to TRBD1. The CDR3 consists of 15 residues. Germline lookup yields CDR1 LNHDA and CDR2 SQIVND (reference sequence). Unmatched junction bases numbered 4, after V lost 5 bases and J lost 0 bases. The DNA of the CDR3 is TGTGCCAGTAGTCCCGGGACAGTCTCTGGAAACACCATATATTTT. This translates into CASSPGTVSGNTIYF.

The V gene is TRBV5-4, the J gene TRBJ1-2, with 8 nucleotides matching TRBD1. This CDR3 is built from 15 residues. Germline V gene sequence: CDR1 SGHNT, CDR2 YYREEE (reference sequence). The V segment lost 4 bases and the J segment 6 bases; nucleotides outside the gene matches: 11. The CDR3 is CASSHRTGYKDGYTF. The CDR3 coding sequence is TGTGCCAGCAGCCATCGGACAGGGTATAAAGATGGCTACACCTTC.

The sample holds a few counts of this clone. The genes are TRBV27 and TRBJ2-2; D perhaps matches TRBD2 (6 bases). CDR1 is MNHEY and CDR2 is SMNVEV in the germline V gene (reference sequence). V lost 1 base and J lost 7, with 10 bases in between. This CDR3 region has 14 residues. CDR3 residues: CASSLYGSGGELFF. CDR3 sequence (DNA): TGTGCCAGCAGTTTATACGGGAGCGGCGGGGAGCTGTTTTTT.

The rearrangement links TRBV2 to TRBJ1-6; 10 nucleotides align to TRBD1. V shed 4 bases and J 0 bases; nucleotides not matched to a gene: 9. This CDR3 has 19 residues. Germline loops: CDR1 SNHLY, CDR2 FYNNEI. This CDR3 is CASSALGQGVYSYNSPLHF. In nucleotides, the CDR3 is TGTGCCAGCAGTGCCCTTGGACAGGGGGTATACTCCTATAATTCACCCCTCCACTTT.

The table lists this clone with a count of one. The chain is built from TRBV9 and TRBJ2-2; D remains ambiguous. The V and J ends lost 0 bases and 3 bases respectively, with 15 bases between them. The CDR3 is made up of 17 amino acids. Germline V gene lookup returns CDR1 SGDLS and CDR2 YYNGEE. The CDR3 loop is CASSVGVRGTYTGELFF. CDR3 DNA sequence: TGTGCCAGCAGCGTAGGGGTCCGAGGCACCTACACCGGGGAGCTGTTTTTT.

The rearrangement links TRBV4-1 to TRBJ2-7; D call uncertain. Trimming cost V 4 bases and J 2 bases, with 12 bases left between them. Germline loops: CDR1 MGHRA, CDR2 YSYEKL. The length of the CDR3 is 14 residues. CDR3 region: CASSPRPVAYEQYF. CDR3 DNA: TGCGCCAGCAGCCCCCGACCAGTGGCCTACGAGCAGTACTTC.

This chain uses TRBV6-5 with TRBJ1-1; possibly TRBD1 for D (6 bases). Germline CDR1 MNHEY, CDR2 SVGAGI. CDR3 length: 14 residues. The V gene lost 4 bases and the J gene lost 3 bases, with 12 bases spanning the gap. CDR3 bases: TGTGCCAGCAGTTCACAGGGAATAGACACTGAAGCTTTCTTT. Translation gives CASSSQGIDTEAFF.

V gene TRBV19 combines with J gene TRBJ2-5; 7 bases agree with TRBD2. This CDR3 comprises 14 residues. V lost 5 bases and J lost 3; bases outside the gene matches: 6. From germline, CDR1 is LNHDA and CDR2 SQIVND (reference sequence). CDR3 region: CASSQGAGEETQYF. The DNA of the CDR3 is TGTGCCAGTAGTCAAGGGGCGGGGGAAGAGACCCAGTACTTC.

This clone was detected once. This chain links TRBV10-2 with TRBJ2-5, with no clear D. This CDR3 region has 18 residues. Germline V gene data show CDR1 as WSHSY and CDR2 as SAAADI. V shed 1 base and J shed 3 bases, with 21 bases lying between them. CDR3 DNA: TGCGCCAGCAGTGAGTTGACCCCCCTGAGGTTCCCCGAAGAGACCCAGTACTTC. Translation gives CASSELTPLRFPEETQYF.

The chain couples TRBV2 to TRBJ1-2, with D possibly TRBD1 on 6 matching bases. V was cut by 6 bases and J by 5 bases, with 13 bases left in between. This CDR3 is 13 amino acids long. Germline CDR1 is SNHLY and CDR2 is FYNNEI. CDR3 bases: TGTGCCAGCAGGGTTGGACAGTCTTATGGCTACACCTTC. This encodes CASRVGQSYGYTF.

This chain links TRBV28 with TRBJ1-4; 7 positions match TRBD1. The CDR3 runs 13 residues. V lost 6 bases and J lost 5; bases outside the gene matches: 3. Germline V gives CDR1 MDHEN, CDR2 SYDVKM. CDR3 in DNA: TGTGCCAGCAGAGAACAGGGGAATGAAAAACTGTTTTTT. Translated, it gives CASREQGNEKLFF.

V is TRBV4-3 and J is TRBJ2-7; the match to TRBD2 covers 9 bases. Trimming cost V 1 base and J 5 bases; bases outside gene matches: 3. This CDR3 contains 14 residues. Germline V gene data show CDR1 as LGHNA and CDR2 as YSLEER. This CDR3 reads CASSQGTSADEQYF. CDR3 DNA: TGCGCCAGCAGCCAAGGGACTAGCGCGGACGAGCAGTACTTC.

This rearrangement joins TRBV9 to TRBJ1-2; D might be TRBD1 (5 bases). Looked up from germline, CDR1 is SGDLS and CDR2 is YYNGEE. The V and J ends lost 0 bases and 5 bases respectively, with 14 bases between them. This CDR3 spans 15 amino acids. CDR3 sequence: CASSVEAGTRYGYTF. The CDR3 DNA sequence: TGTGCCAGCAGCGTAGAGGCAGGGACTAGGTATGGCTACACCTTC.

CDR3 sequence: CASKGWPSGRVLNTGELFF. CDR3 sequence (DNA): TGTGCCAGTAAAGGATGGCCTAGCGGGAGGGTCTTGAACACCGGGGAGCTGTTTTTT. J is TRBJ2-2 and V is TRBV19, with 12 bases aligning to TRBD2. Germline CDR1 reads LNHDA; CDR2 reads SQIVND (reference sequence). With 7 bases clipped from V and 1 base from J, the junction kept 13 bases outside the gene matches. There are 19 residues in the CDR3.

The V and J genes are TRBV7-2 and TRBJ2-7, with D hard to call. The CDR3 runs to 14 residues. Germline V gene lookup returns CDR1 SGHTA and CDR2 FQGNSA. V was trimmed by 5 bases and J by 0 bases, leaving 11 bases between them. The CDR3 coding sequence is TGTGCCAGCAGCCCCGTTCCCCGCTCCTACGAGCAGTACTTC. It encodes CASSPVPRSYEQYF.